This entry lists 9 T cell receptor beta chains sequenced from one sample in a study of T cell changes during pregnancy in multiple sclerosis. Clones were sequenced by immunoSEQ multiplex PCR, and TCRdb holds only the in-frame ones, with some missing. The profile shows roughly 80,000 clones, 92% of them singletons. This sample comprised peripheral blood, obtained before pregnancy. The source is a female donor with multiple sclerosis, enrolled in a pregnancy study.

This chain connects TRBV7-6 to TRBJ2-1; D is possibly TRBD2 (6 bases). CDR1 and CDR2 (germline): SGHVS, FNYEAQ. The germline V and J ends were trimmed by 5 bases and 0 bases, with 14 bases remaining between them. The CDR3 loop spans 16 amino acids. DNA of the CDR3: TGTGCCAGCAGCCGGGGGACTCCAAGCTCCTACAATGAGCAGTTCTTC. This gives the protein CASSRGTPSSYNEQFF.

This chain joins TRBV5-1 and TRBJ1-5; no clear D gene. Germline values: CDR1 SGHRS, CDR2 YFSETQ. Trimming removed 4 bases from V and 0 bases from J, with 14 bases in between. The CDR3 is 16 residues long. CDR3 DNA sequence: TGCGCCAGCAGCACCCCCACGGGATATAGCAATCAGCCCCAGCATTTT. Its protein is CASSTPTGYSNQPQHF.

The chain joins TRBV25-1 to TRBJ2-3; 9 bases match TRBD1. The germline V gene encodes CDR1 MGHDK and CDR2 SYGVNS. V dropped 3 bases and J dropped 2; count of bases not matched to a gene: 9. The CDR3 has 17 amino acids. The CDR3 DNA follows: TGTGCCAGCAGTGAGGGGAAGAGGGACAGGGTCACAGATACGCAGTATTTT. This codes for CASSEGKRDRVTDTQYF.

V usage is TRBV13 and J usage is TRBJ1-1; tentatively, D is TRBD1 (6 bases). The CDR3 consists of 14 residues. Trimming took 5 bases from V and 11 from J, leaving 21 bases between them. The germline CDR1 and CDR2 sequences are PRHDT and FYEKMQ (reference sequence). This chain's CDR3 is CASSNRDILLRAFF. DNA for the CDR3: TGTGCCAGCAGCAACCGGGACATCCTTCTGAGGGCTTTCTTT.

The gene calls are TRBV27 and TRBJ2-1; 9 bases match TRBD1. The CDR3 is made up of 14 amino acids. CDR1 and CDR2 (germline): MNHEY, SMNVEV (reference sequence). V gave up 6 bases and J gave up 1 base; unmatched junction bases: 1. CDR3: CASRGQGSYNEQFF. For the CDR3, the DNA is TGTGCCAGCAGGGGACAGGGATCCTACAATGAGCAGTTCTTC.

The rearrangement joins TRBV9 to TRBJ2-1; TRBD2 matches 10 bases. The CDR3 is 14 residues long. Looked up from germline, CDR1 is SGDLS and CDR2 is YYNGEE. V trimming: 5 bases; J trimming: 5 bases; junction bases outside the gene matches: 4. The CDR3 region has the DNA TGTGCCAGCAGTGGACTAGCGGACAACAATGAGCAGTTCTTC. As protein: CASSGLADNNEQFF.

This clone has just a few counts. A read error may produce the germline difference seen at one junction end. The CDR3 DNA follows: TGTGCCTACGCCCCTCCTCCGGTCTTT. Its protein product is CAYAPPPVF. This chain connects TRBV30 to TRBJ1-1; D uncertain. CDR1 and CDR2 from the germline V gene are GTSNPN and SVGIG (reference sequence). The CDR3 is 9 residues long.

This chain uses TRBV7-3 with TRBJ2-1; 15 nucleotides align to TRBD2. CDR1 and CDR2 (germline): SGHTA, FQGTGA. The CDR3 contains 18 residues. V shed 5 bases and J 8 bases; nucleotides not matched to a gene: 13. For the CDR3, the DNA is TGTGCCAGCAGCAAACTACCCGGGACTAGCGGGGGGATCGATGAGCAGTTCTTC. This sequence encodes CASSKLPGTSGGIDEQFF.

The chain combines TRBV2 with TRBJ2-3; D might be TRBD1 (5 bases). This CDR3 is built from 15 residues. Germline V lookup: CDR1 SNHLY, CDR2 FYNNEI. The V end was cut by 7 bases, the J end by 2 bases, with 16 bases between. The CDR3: CASKGQGTYTDTQYF. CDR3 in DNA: TGTGCCAGCAAGGGGCAGGGCACTTACACAGATACGCAGTATTTT.